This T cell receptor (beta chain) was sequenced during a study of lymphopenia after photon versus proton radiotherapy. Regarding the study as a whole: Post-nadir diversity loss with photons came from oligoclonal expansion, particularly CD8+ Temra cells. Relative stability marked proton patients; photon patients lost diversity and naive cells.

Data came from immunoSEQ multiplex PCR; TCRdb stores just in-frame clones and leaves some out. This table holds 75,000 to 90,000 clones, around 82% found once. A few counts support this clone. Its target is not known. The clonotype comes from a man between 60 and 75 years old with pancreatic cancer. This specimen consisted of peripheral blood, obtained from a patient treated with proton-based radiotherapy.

The CDR3 is CASSLLGFGGYTF. CDR3 bases: TGTGCCAGCAGTTTGCTCGGTTTCGGTGGCTACACCTTC. This chain uses TRBV27 with TRBJ1-2, with D unclear. The V end lost 3 bases, the J end lost 7 bases, and 12 bases lay between the germline ends. CDR3 length: 13 amino acids. Germline V gene sequence: CDR1 MNHEY, CDR2 SMNVEV (reference sequence).